The source of this T cell receptor beta chain is a study of blood T cells in healthy people across ages. This CDR3 is 14 amino acids long. V lost 4 bases and J lost 4, with 12 bases in between. CDR1 is SGHTA and CDR2 is FQGTGA in the germline V gene. With a J-beta primer mix and a sample-barcoded 5' primer, a second PCR ran about 7 to 11 cycles. TCRdb reprocessed the 5' RACE reads with MiXCR, giving one entry per CDR3 protein. The sample lists over 1.5 million distinct CDR3 sequences; around 48% were seen once. The chain links TRBV7-3 to TRBJ2-3; tentatively, D is TRBD1 (5 bases). The sequence derives from a woman aged 40 to 55 in good health. Sequenced: blood. CDR3 sequence reads: CASSSWTPPDTQYF. CDR3 bases: TGTGCCAGCAGCTCCTGGACACCCCCAGATACGCAGTATTTT.